This TCR beta chain was sequenced for a study of T cell responses to AZD1222 COVID-19 vaccine. Findings of the study overall: CD4 TCRs linked to vaccination spanned spike, dominating at 160-218 and 743-854. Seropositive status at baseline applied to only five to seven AZD1222 recipients. Donor demographics were predominantly white British with a female majority; clonal diversity may be underestimated. Spike-specific TCR breadth and depth both grew after two AZD1222 doses.

Profiling relied on immunoSEQ multiplex PCR, and the TCRdb table lists in-frame clones only, not all of them. Of 95,000 to 150,000 clones in the sample, approximately 90% are singletons; the top ten hold 1.5% to 2%. The CDR3 is 16 residues long. About this clone itself: Its antigen is unknown.

The V gene is TRBV1, the J gene TRBJ2-5; no DNA check was done on the table's D call, TRBD2. TRBV1 is reported as a pseudogene. The sequenced sample was peripheral blood, obtained on day 0 of AZD1222 vaccination. The clonotype comes from an adult in good health. The CDR3 sequence is CTSSQGPRAGKETQYF. The CDR3 DNA is TGCACCAGCAGCCAAGGACCCCGGGCGGGTAAAGAGACCCAGTACTTC.